These T cell receptor beta chains were read from a single sample in a study of Ad26.COV2.S vaccination and SARS-CoV-2 variants. Only in-frame clones appear in the TCRdb table, and some are missing; sequencing was by immunoSEQ multiplex PCR. The profile shows 400,000 to 450,000 clones, 75% to 95% of them singletons. The sequences come from peripheral blood, collected in a trial of Ad26.COV2.S vaccine versus placebo. The receptors were sampled from a person aged 18-65 years who received the Ad26.COV2.S COVID-19 vaccine or a placebo. The CDR3 runs from the conserved cysteine through the conserved F or W. D genes are given only for firm matches. For some rows the clone size is stated as once, few or many, or as a class when expanded; others skip it.

v_gene	abundance	d_gene	j_gene	CDR3aa	CDR3nt
TRBV19	few	TRBD1	TRBJ2-7	CASSNFDRGPYEQYF	TGTGCCAGTAGTAACTTCGACAGGGGCCCCTACGAGCAGTACTTC
TRBV6-5	NA	NA	TRBJ2-3	CASSYDGITDTQYF	TGTGCCAGCAGTTACGACGGTATCACAGATACGCAGTATTTT
TRBV19	NA	TRBD1	TRBJ1-2	CASSANRGAYHGYTF	TGTGCCAGTAGTGCGAACAGGGGGGCTTATCATGGCTACACCTTC
TRBV27	once	NA	TRBJ1-1	CASSGLVNTEAFF	TGTGCCAGCAGCGGACTGGTGAACACTGAAGCTTTCTTT
TRBV9	NA	TRBD2	TRBJ2-1	CASSSLAGAIEQFF	TGTGCCAGCAGCTCACTAGCGGGAGCCATCGAGCAGTTCTTC
TRBV28	NA	NA	TRBJ1-1	CASVISMNTEAFF	TGTGCCAGCGTTATTAGCATGAACACTGAAGCTTTCTTT
TRBV7-9	NA	TRBD2	TRBJ2-1	CASSLRLAGNNEQFF	TGTGCCAGCAGCTTACGACTAGCGGGTAACAATGAGCAGTTCTTC
TRBV7-9	NA	NA	TRBJ1-6	CASSLAESSYNSPLHF	TGTGCCAGCAGCTTAGCCGAAAGCTCCTATAATTCACCCCTCCACTTT
TRBV29-1	once	NA	TRBJ2-5	CSVDKPDTGRVGETQYF	TGCAGCGTTGACAAACCGGATACAGGCCGGGTGGGGGAGACCCAGTACTTC
TRBV7-9	once	NA	TRBJ2-2	CASSPENTGELFF	TGTGCCAGCAGCCCCGAGAACACCGGGGAGCTGTTTTTT
TRBV19	once	TRBD2	TRBJ2-7	CASSIAAGGPPYEQYF	TGTGCCAGTAGTATTGCCGCGGGAGGGCCCCCCTACGAGCAGTACTTC
TRBV30	NA	NA	TRBJ2-1	CAWSVDLVPPNNEQFF	TGTGCCTGGAGTGTAGATCTGGTACCCCCGAACAATGAGCAGTTCTTC
TRBV9	NA	TRBD2	TRBJ2-1	CASSVGASGYNEQFF	TGTGCCAGCAGCGTAGGGGCTAGCGGCTACAATGAGCAGTTCTTC
TRBV2	NA	NA	TRBJ2-7	CASSGQPEQYF	TGTGCCAGCTCGGGGCAGCCCGAGCAGTACTTC
TRBV6-6	NA	NA	TRBJ2-6	CASSPRGSRLSGANVLTF	TGTGCCAGCAGTCCCCGGGGCAGTCGCTTATCTGGGGCCAACGTCCTGACTTTC
TRBV9	NA	TRBD2	TRBJ2-1	CASSGRLAGVNEQFF	TGTGCCAGCAGCGGAAGACTAGCGGGAGTGAATGAGCAGTTCTTC
TRBV3-1/TRBV3-2	NA	TRBD2	TRBJ2-2	CASSQGGFSGSPNTGELFF	TGTGCCAGCAGCCAAGGCGGTTTTAGCGGGAGCCCGAACACCGGGGAGCTGTTTTTT
TRBV14	NA	NA	TRBJ2-2	CASSKQGGPNTGELFF	TGTGCCAGCAGCAAACAGGGAGGTCCCAACACCGGGGAGCTGTTTTTT
TRBV6-5	NA	TRBD1	TRBJ1-2	CASRPTGGYGYTF	TGTGCCAGCAGGCCCACAGGGGGATATGGCTACACCTTC
TRBV18	NA	TRBD2	TRBJ2-7	CASSPTSGSYEQYF	TGTGCCAGCTCCCCGACTAGCGGCTCCTACGAGCAGTACTTC
TRBV5-1	NA	NA	TRBJ1-2	CASSLAPGTLNYGYTF	TGCGCCAGCAGCTTGGCCCCCGGGACACTTAACTATGGCTACACCTTC
TRBV9	NA	NA	TRBJ2-1	CASSVAPVLNNEQFF	TGTGCCAGCAGCGTAGCCCCCGTATTAAACAATGAGCAGTTCTTC
TRBV30	NA	NA	TRBJ1-5	CAWSADRLNQPQHF	TGTGCCTGGAGTGCCGACAGGCTTAATCAGCCCCAGCATTTT
TRBV30	NA	NA	TRBJ1-6	CAWSVRGNHSPLHF	TGTGCCTGGAGTGTACGGGGTAATCATTCACCCCTCCACTTT
TRBV5-6	NA	NA	TRBJ2-2	CASSLVGTNTGELFF	TGTGCCAGCAGCTTGGTCGGGACGAACACCGGGGAGCTGTTTTTT
TRBV6-2/TRBV6-3	NA	NA	TRBJ2-7	CASSSTQPPEQYF	TGTGCCAGCAGTTCCACTCAACCGCCCGAGCAGTACTTC
TRBV5-5	NA	TRBD2	TRBJ2-1	CASSSTASGLNEQFF	TGTGCCAGCAGCTCAACCGCTAGCGGGCTCAATGAGCAGTTCTTC
TRBV4-2	NA	TRBD2	TRBJ2-5	CASSQGPSGGGTQYF	TGTGCCAGCAGCCAAGGGCCTTCGGGAGGAGGGACCCAGTACTTC
TRBV28	NA	TRBD1	TRBJ2-4	CASSRGQGNIQYF	TGTGCCAGCAGTCGAGGACAGGGCAACATTCAGTACTTC
TRBV7-8	NA	TRBD2	TRBJ2-5	CASSALAGANQETQYF	TGTGCCAGCAGCGCCCTAGCGGGAGCGAACCAAGAGACCCAGTACTTC
TRBV3-1/TRBV3-2	NA	NA	TRBJ1-1	CASSQGGWDTEAFF	TGTGCCAGCAGCCAAGGAGGTTGGGACACTGAAGCTTTCTTT
TRBV6-8	NA	TRBD2	TRBJ2-7	CARLSGRNYEQYF	TGTGCCAGACTTAGCGGGAGGAATTACGAGCAGTACTTC
TRBV12-3/TRBV12-4	NA	NA	TRBJ1-5	CASSLGQPQHF	TGTGCCAGCAGTTTAGGTCAGCCCCAGCATTTT
TRBV19	NA	TRBD1	TRBJ2-1	CASSIGTGTEREQFF	TGTGCCAGTAGTATAGGGACAGGGACAGAGCGGGAGCAGTTCTTC
TRBV7-9	NA	TRBD2	TRBJ2-5	CASSPQTSVETQYF	TGTGCCAGCAGCCCGCAGACTAGCGTCGAGACCCAGTACTTC
TRBV6-5	NA	NA	TRBJ2-2	CASSYSIGGTGELFF	TGTGCCAGCAGTTACTCGATTGGGGGCACCGGGGAGCTGTTTTTT
TRBV6-2/TRBV6-3	NA	NA	TRBJ2-2	CASSYGLSAGELFF	TGTGCCAGCAGTTACGGTCTTTCGGCCGGGGAGCTGTTTTTT